The sequence of this T cell receptor beta chain was determined in a study of T cell responses to AZD1222 COVID-19 vaccine. Study observations and caveats: Donors were chiefly white British, with a greater number of females, and clonal diversity was perhaps underestimated. AZD1222 recipients seropositive at baseline numbered only six or seven.

In regard to this clone: The target antigen is unknown.

Whether given at about 4 or about 12 weeks, second doses were pooled. The method was immunoSEQ multiplex PCR; TCRdb's version includes in-frame clones alone and lacks a portion of them. Of about 94,000 clones listed, about 85% were seen once; the top ten hold about 4.6%. With 5 bases removed from V and 4 bases from J, the gap between germline ends came to 15 bases. Germline CDR1 reads MDHEN; CDR2 reads SYDVKM. This CDR3 is built from 14 residues. Sequences were derived from peripheral blood, sampled 28 days after the second AZD1222 dose. The chain links TRBV28 to TRBJ2-7; TRBD1 is a possible D gene (6 bases). The receptor comes from an adult who received the AZD1222 COVID-19 vaccine. In DNA form, the CDR3 reads TGTGCCAGCAGTCCTACTGGACAGATTTACGAGCAGTACTTC. Translating gives CASSPTGQIYEQYF.